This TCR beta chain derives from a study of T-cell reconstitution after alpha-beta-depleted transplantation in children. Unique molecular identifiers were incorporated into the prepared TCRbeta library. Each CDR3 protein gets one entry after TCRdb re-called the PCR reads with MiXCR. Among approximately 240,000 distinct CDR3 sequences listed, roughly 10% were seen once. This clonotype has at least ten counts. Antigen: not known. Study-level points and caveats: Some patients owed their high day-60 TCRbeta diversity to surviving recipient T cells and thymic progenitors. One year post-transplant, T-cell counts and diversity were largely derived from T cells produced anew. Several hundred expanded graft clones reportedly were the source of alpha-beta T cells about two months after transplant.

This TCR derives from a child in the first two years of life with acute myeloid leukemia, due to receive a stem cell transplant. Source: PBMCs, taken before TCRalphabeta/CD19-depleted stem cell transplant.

DNA for the CDR3: TGCAGTGCTAGACCCCCTAGCGGCACAGATACGCAGTATTTT. Encoded protein: CSARPPSGTDTQYF. J is TRBJ2-3 and V is TRBV20-1; TRBD2 might be the D (6 bases). Looked up from germline, CDR1 is DFQATT and CDR2 is SNEGSKA (reference sequence). The V and J ends lost 2 bases and 1 base respectively, with 10 bases between them. The CDR3 has 14 amino acids.